This T cell receptor (beta chain) is from a study of blood T cell repertoires in COVID-19. About the study: Both acute and convalescent COVID-19 samples were obtained from the United States, Italy and Spain. In each case, the material was cDNA or gDNA derived from T cells, B-cell-depleted T cells, or PBMCs.

Original methodology: Nucleated cell number was recorded as an estimate derived from reference gene primer amplification. Produced via immunoSEQ multiplex PCR; TCRdb's table is partial and in-frame only. V, J and clone size are those of that table, while D and trimming were read from the DNA. The repertoire includes roughly 330,000 clones, over 75% of them detected once, and about 3.9% sits in the top ten. Trimming removed 9 bases from V and 2 bases from J; junction bases left unmatched: 7. CDR3 length equals 15 residues. Germline V gene sequence: CDR1 LNHDA, CDR2 SQIVND (reference sequence). This TCR derives from a woman in her 50s with active or convalescent COVID-19. This chain links TRBV19 with TRBJ2-6; TRBD1 matches 7 bases. The sequenced sample consisted of peripheral blood. The CDR3 DNA reads TGTGCCAGCGGTACCACAGGGGCTGGGGCCAACGTCCTGACTTTC. It translates to CASGTTGAGANVLTF.